Below are 14 T cell receptor beta chains sequenced from a single sample in a study of T cell changes during pregnancy in multiple sclerosis. Repertoires were generated with immunoSEQ multiplex PCR, while TCRdb's copy carries only in-frame clones and drops some. The data hold approximately 44,000 clones, with roughly 90% observed a single time. This sample comprised CD4+ T cells from peripheral blood mononuclear cells, obtained in the third trimester of pregnancy. Receptors originate from a female donor with multiple sclerosis, enrolled in a pregnancy study.

The chain links TRBV7-9 to TRBJ2-5; TRBD1 matches 9 bases. CDR1 is SEHNR, CDR2 FQNEAQ, per germline (reference sequence). Trimming took 8 bases from V and 7 from J; bases not matched to a gene: 8. The length of the CDR3 is 13 residues. CDR3 nucleotides: TGTGCCAGCTTCGTTCGACAGGGGGGGACCCAGTACTTC. It translates to CASFVRQGGTQYF.

The chain couples TRBV7-9 to TRBJ2-1, with a tentative D call TRBD2 (6 bases). V was cut by 5 bases and J by 9 bases, with 23 bases left in between. The CDR3 is 16 amino acids. Per the germline V gene, CDR1 is SEHNR and CDR2 is FQNEAQ (reference sequence). CDR3 protein: CASSPISTTSVSEQFF. The DNA for the CDR3 is TGTGCCAGCAGCCCCATCTCGACGACTAGTGTTAGTGAGCAGTTCTTC.

The chain links TRBV9 to TRBJ1-3; D not resolved. Trimming shortened V by 0 bases and J by 0 bases, and 4 bases separated the two germline ends. The CDR3 runs to 14 residues. The germline V gene has CDR1 SGDLS and CDR2 YYNGEE. The DNA of the CDR3 is TGTGCCAGCAGCGTAGCCGGCTCTGGAAACACCATATATTTT. Amino acids: CASSVAGSGNTIYF.

This clone was seen only once. This sequence joins TRBV9 and TRBJ2-7, with TRBD2 matching over 8 bases. Unmatched junction bases numbered 12, after V lost 6 bases and J lost 4 bases. Germline assignment: CDR1 SGDLS and CDR2 YYNGEE. The CDR3 covers 15 residues. As DNA, the CDR3 is TGTGCCAGCACCCTACCCCAAGCGGGAGTATACGAGCAGTACTTC. This encodes CASTLPQAGVYEQYF.

The genes are TRBV19 and TRBJ2-1; 11 bases line up with TRBD2. This CDR3 has 20 residues. The V segment lost 6 bases and the J segment 7 bases; nucleotides outside the gene matches: 23. Germline values: CDR1 LNHDA, CDR2 SQIVND (reference sequence). The CDR3 DNA follows: TGTGCCAGTAGCATTGGCCCCAGGACTAGCGGGCTAAGTTATCCAAATGAGCAGTTCTTC. Protein: CASSIGPRTSGLSYPNEQFF.

J is TRBJ2-2 and V is TRBV5-6; D is ambiguous. The CDR3 extends over 14 amino acids. Between the trimmed V and J ends, which lost 2 bases and 5 bases, there was a span of 10 bases. The germline V gene encodes CDR1 SGHDT and CDR2 YYEEEE. The CDR3: CASSFRSTTGELFF. The CDR3 DNA follows: TGTGCCAGCAGCTTCAGGTCTACTACCGGGGAGCTGTTTTTT. The full variable domain, in which reference TRBV5-6 and TRBJ2-2 provide the parts outside the CDR3, is DAGVTQSPTHLIKTRGQQVTLRCSPKSGHDTVSWYQQALGQGPQFIFQYYEEEERQRGNFPDRFSGHQFPNYSSELNVNALLLGDSALYLCASSFRSTTGELFFGEGSRLTVL.

The chain couples TRBV7-2 to TRBJ2-5; tentative D call: TRBD1 (5 bases). The CDR3 sequence is 15 residues long. V lost 2 bases and J 2 bases, leaving 12 bases between the germline ends. CDR1 is SGHTA, CDR2 FQGNSA, per germline. The CDR3 reads CASSLFWTRQETQYF. DNA of the CDR3: TGTGCCAGCAGCTTATTTTGGACAAGACAAGAGACCCAGTACTTC.

The chain is built from TRBV9 and TRBJ2-1, with 8 positions matching TRBD1. CDR1 and CDR2 (germline): SGDLS, YYNGEE. V trimming: 0 bases; J trimming: 6 bases; junction bases outside the gene matches: 5. CDR3 size: 15 residues. CDR3 amino acids: CASSVGTGNTNEQFF. The CDR3 DNA reads as TGTGCCAGCAGCGTAGGGACAGGGAATACCAATGAGCAGTTCTTC.

The chain has TRBV5-4 and TRBJ2-1; D possibly corresponds to TRBD2 (6 bases). V lost 4 bases, J lost 9 bases, and 14 bases lay in between. CDR1 is SGHNT, CDR2 YYREEE, per germline (reference sequence). This CDR3 is 13 amino acids long. As DNA, the CDR3 is TGTGCCAGCAGCCTCCGGGACTCGGGTGAGCAGTTCTTC. It is translated as CASSLRDSGEQFF.

The chain couples TRBV4-3 to TRBJ1-6; perhaps TRBD1 as D (5 bases). Trimming took 2 bases from V and 6 from J, leaving 8 bases between them. Per the germline V gene, CDR1 is LGHNA and CDR2 is YSLEER. There are 14 residues in the CDR3. CDR3 nucleotides: TGCGCCAGCAGCCAAAGCCAGGGTAATTCACCCCTCCACTTT. Residues: CASSQSQGNSPLHF.

The chain recombines TRBV7-8 with TRBJ2-3; D unresolved. Per germline, CDR1 SGHVS and CDR2 FQNEAQ. CDR3 length: 12 amino acids. With 5 bases removed from V and 6 bases from J, the gap between germline ends came to 9 bases. The CDR3 DNA follows: TGTGCCAGCAGCCCACAGATGGATACGCAGTATTTT. Its protein product is CASSPQMDTQYF. Together with reference TRBV7-8 and TRBJ2-3, the CDR3 gives the full variable domain: GAGVSQSPRYKVAKRGQDVALRCDPISGHVSLFWYQQALGQGPEFLTYFQNEAQLDKSGLPSDRFFAERPEGSVSTLKIQRTQQEDSAVYLCASSPQMDTQYFGPGTRLTVL.

The chain has TRBV6-1 and TRBJ2-4; D is possibly TRBD1 (5 bases). V dropped 7 bases and J dropped 12 bases, with 13 bases sitting between them. The CDR3 consists of 11 residues. The V gene's germline CDR1 is MNHNS and CDR2 SASEGT. The CDR3 loop is CASNQGTTQYF. The DNA for the CDR3 is TGTGCCAGCAATCAGGGTACTACTCAGTACTTC.

The V gene is TRBV6-1, the J gene TRBJ2-1, with 8 bases matching TRBD2. The CDR3 totals 14 residues. J lost 3 bases, V lost 4 bases, and 2 bases had no gene match. From germline, CDR1 is MNHNS and CDR2 SASEGT. CDR3 nucleotides: TGTGCCAGCAGTGCCAGCGGGAGCTACAATGAGCAGTTCTTC. As protein: CASSASGSYNEQFF.

This chain links TRBV5-1 with TRBJ1-1; weak D call: TRBD1 (5 bases). This CDR3 region has 14 residues. V gave up 4 bases and J gave up 9 bases, with 19 bases separating them. Germline V gives CDR1 SGHRS, CDR2 YFSETQ. CDR3 sequence: CASSLNGQGLKAFF. The CDR3 DNA is TGCGCCAGCAGCCTCAATGGACAAGGGCTCAAAGCTTTCTTT.